This T cell receptor beta chain was captured by sequencing in a study of spatial heterogeneity in lung cancer. Study background: Across tumor regions, counts of TCR transcripts showed a strong correlation with a T cell module score derived from matched bulk RNA-seq. Overall study findings and caveats: Of the expanded TCRs, ubiquitous and regional counts tracked the counts of ubiquitous and regional nonsynonymous mutations, respectively. Tumors with more nonsynonymous mutations had more expanded intratumoral alpha and beta TCRs.

Every individual TCR cDNA molecule carried its own unique molecular identifier, which allowed correction of PCR and sequencing errors. TCRdb recomputed calls from the 5' RACE reads with MiXCR, one row per CDR3 protein. The sample lists about 100,000 distinct CDR3 sequences, nearly 4.5% occurring once. Time point defined: sample taken at primary tumor resection. Whole RNA from tumor, nontumor lung or frozen PBMC was sequenced unsorted. The CDR3 is made up of 15 amino acids. CDR1 and CDR2 from the germline V gene are LGHDT and YNNKEL (reference sequence). V shed 4 bases and J 5 bases; nucleotides not matched to a gene: 8. This clonotype has ten or more counts. Antigen specificity is unknown.

The chain is built from TRBV3-1 and TRBJ2-7; TRBD1 matches at 10 bases. This TCR came from a male donor with early-stage non-small cell lung cancer. This specimen was lung tumor tissue, taken at surgery. CDR3 residues: CASSPVRDRGNEQYF. DNA of the CDR3: TGTGCCAGCAGCCCCGTCCGGGACAGGGGCAACGAGCAGTACTTC.